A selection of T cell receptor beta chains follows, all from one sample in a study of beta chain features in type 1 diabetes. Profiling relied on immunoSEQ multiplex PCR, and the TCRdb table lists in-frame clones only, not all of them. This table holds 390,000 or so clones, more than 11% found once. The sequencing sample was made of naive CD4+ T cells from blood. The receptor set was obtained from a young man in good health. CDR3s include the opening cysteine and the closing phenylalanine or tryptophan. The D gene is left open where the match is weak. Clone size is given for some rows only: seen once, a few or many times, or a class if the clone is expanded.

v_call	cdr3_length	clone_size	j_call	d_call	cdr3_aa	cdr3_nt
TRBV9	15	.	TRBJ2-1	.	CASSVAVGRDGARFF	TGTGCCAGCAGCGTAGCTGTTGGGCGGGACGGGGCCCGGTTCTTC
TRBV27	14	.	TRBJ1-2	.	CASRRPNDNYGYTF	TGTGCCAGCAGGCGGCCCAATGATAACTATGGCTACACCTTC
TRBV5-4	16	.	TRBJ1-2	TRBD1	CASSRRTGTKIYGYTF	TGTGCCAGCAGCCGAAGGACAGGGACCAAAATCTATGGCTACACCTTC
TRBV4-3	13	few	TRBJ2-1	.	CASSQEHLAQQFF	TGCGCCAGCAGCCAAGAACATCTAGCGCAGCAGTTCTTC
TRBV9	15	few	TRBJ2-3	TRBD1	CASSLRTGTDDTQYF	TGTGCCAGCAGCTTACGGACAGGGACGGACGATACGCAGTATTTT
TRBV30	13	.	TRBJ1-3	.	CAWSPGSGNTIYF	TGTGCCTGGAGCCCAGGGTCTGGAAACACCATATATTTT
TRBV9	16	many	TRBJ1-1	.	CASSVSAGTFDTEAFF	TGTGCCAGCAGCGTTAGCGCAGGGACTTTCGACACTGAAGCTTTCTTT
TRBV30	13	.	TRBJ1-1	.	CAWSEPHSTEAFF	TGTGCCTGGAGCGAACCACACAGCACTGAAGCTTTCTTT
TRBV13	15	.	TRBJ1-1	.	CASSPRPRRDTEAFF	TGTGCCAGCAGCCCAAGACCCAGACGGGACACTGAAGCTTTCTTT
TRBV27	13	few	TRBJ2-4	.	CASSSIAKNIQYF	TGTGCCAGCAGTTCAATAGCCAAAAACATTCAGTACTTC
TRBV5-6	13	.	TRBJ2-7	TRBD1	CASSFRDRALQYF	TGTGCCAGCAGCTTCCGGGACAGGGCACTGCAGTACTTC
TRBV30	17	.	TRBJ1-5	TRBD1	CAWSGWGQGKQNQPQHF	TGTGCCTGGAGTGGGTGGGGACAGGGAAAGCAAAATCAGCCCCAGCATTTT
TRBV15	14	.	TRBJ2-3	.	CATSSDHIPDTQYF	TGTGCCACCAGCAGCGATCATATTCCAGATACGCAGTATTTT
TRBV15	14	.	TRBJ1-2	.	CATSRDRTNYGYTF	TGTGCCACCAGCAGAGATCGCACAAACTATGGCTACACCTTC
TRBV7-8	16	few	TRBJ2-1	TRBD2	CASSQTSASSYNEQFF	TGTGCCAGCAGCCAGACTAGCGCCTCCTCCTACAATGAGCAGTTCTTC